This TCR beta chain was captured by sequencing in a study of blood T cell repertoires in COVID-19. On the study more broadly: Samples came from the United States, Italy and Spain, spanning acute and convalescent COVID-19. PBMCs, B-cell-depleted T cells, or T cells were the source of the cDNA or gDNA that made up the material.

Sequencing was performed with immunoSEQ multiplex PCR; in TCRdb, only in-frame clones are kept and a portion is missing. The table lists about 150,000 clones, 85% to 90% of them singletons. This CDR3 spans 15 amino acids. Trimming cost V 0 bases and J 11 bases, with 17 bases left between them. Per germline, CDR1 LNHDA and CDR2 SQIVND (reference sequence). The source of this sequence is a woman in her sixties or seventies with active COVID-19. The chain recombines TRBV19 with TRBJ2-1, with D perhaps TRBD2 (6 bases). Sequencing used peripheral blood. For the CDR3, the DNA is TGTGCCAGTAGTATAGATCGTCTAGCGACCTCTAAGCAGTTCTTC. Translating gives CASSIDRLATSKQFF.